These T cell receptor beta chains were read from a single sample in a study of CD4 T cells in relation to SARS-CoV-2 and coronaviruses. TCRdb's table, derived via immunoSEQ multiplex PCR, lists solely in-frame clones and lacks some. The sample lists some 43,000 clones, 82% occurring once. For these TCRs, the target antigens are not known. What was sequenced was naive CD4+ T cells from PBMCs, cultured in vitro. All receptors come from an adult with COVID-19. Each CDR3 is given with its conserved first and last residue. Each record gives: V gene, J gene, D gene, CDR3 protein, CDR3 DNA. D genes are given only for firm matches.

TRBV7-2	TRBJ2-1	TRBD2	CASSSLGRAVPGYNEQFF	TGTGCCAGCAGCTCCCTAGGGAGGGCGGTCCCCGGATACAATGAGCAGTTCTTC
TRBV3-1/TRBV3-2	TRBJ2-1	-	CASSPTGRGNNEQFF	TGTGCCAGCAGCCCGACAGGGAGGGGGAACAATGAGCAGTTCTTC
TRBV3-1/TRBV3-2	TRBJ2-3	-	CASSQAVEGTDTQYF	TGTGCCAGCAGCCAAGCGGTTGAGGGGACCGATACGCAGTATTTT
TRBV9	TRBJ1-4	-	CASSVDQGTNEKLFF	TGTGCCAGCAGCGTAGATCAGGGAACTAATGAAAAACTGTTTTTT
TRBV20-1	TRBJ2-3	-	CSADTTIAQYF	TGCAGTGCAGATACTACTATAGCGCAGTATTTT
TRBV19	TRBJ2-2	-	CASHLLYTGELFF	TGTGCCAGCCATCTACTTTACACCGGGGAGCTGTTTTTT
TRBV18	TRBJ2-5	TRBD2	CASSPGLAGQETQYF	TGTGCCAGCTCCCCGGGACTAGCGGGCCAAGAGACCCAGTACTTC
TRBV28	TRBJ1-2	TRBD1	CASSQQGAGYGYTF	TGTGCCAGCAGTCAACAGGGGGCCGGGTATGGCTACACCTTC
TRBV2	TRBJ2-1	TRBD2	CASSPKSGRDQRGQFF	TGTGCCAGCAGTCCTAAAAGCGGGAGGGACCAAAGGGGGCAGTTCTTC
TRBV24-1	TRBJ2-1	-	CATSDQSRSYNEQFF	TGTGCCACCAGTGACCAGAGCCGATCCTACAATGAGCAGTTCTTC
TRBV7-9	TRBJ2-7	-	CASSLREEQYF	TGTGCCAGCAGCTTGCGGGAAGAGCAGTACTTC
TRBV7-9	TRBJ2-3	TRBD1	CASRPQTDRGNYTQYF	TGTGCCAGCAGGCCCCAAACGGACAGGGGCAACTATACGCAGTATTTT
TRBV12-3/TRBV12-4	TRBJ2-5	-	CASSLGVRETQYF	TGTGCCAGCAGTTTAGGGGTACGGGAGACCCAGTACTTC
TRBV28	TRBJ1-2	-	CASSPNDNWYGYTF	TGTGCCAGCAGTCCAAACGACAATTGGTATGGCTACACCTTC